This TCR beta chain is drawn from a study of long-term antiretroviral therapy in people with HIV. Germline lookup yields CDR1 LNHDA and CDR2 SQIVND (reference sequence). The CDR3 extends over 13 amino acids. Between the trimmed V and J ends, which lost 6 bases and 4 bases, there was a span of 12 bases. Sequencing relied on immunoSEQ assay v3.0, run at survey level. Clones were sequenced by immunoSEQ multiplex PCR, and TCRdb holds only the in-frame ones, with some missing. The table has roughly 12,000 clones, under 85% seen once; the top ten hold around 10%. The specimen comprised unsorted PBMCs, sampled 0.8 years before starting antiretroviral therapy. This clonotype originated in a woman between 40 and 55 years old with HIV. V is TRBV19 and J is TRBJ1-1, with a tentative D call TRBD1 (6 bases). CDR3 bases: TGTGCCAGTAGCCTGGGGGCCACCACTGAAGCTTTCTTT. Translated: CASSLGATTEAFF.